The 24 T cell receptor beta chains below come from one sample, sequenced in a study of blood T cells in healthy people across ages. The authors ran a second PCR of roughly 6 to 11 cycles using a sample-barcoded 5' primer and a J-beta primer mix. TCRdb independently ran MiXCR on the 5' RACE reads; one entry per CDR3 protein. Of 1 million or so distinct CDR3 sequences listed, 35% to 50% were seen once; the top ten hold about 20%. Sequencing used blood. These TCRs come from a woman aged 55-69 years in good health.

This sequence joins TRBV29-1 and TRBJ2-4; D ambiguous. The ends were cut back, 4 bases at V and 0 bases at J, with 7 bases in the middle. The CDR3 runs to 13 residues. The germline CDR1 and CDR2 sequences are SQVTM and ANQGSEA. In DNA, the CDR3 is TGCAGCGTTGGAAAAGGAGCCAAAAACATTCAGTACTTC. Translated: CSVGKGAKNIQYF.

This clonotype has a single count. V and J are TRBV7-6 and TRBJ2-7, with a possible D match to TRBD2 (7 bases). The J call is doubtful: the DNA matches TRBJ2-5 better. Per germline, CDR1 SGHVS and CDR2 FNYEAQ. The CDR3 is 15 residues long. The CDR3 region is CASSLSRGQGETQYF. The CDR3 bases are TGTGCCAGCAGCTTATCGCGGGGGCAGGGGGAGACCCAGTACTTC.

The chain carries TRBV27 and TRBJ2-7; TRBD2 matches at 9 bases. Germline V CDR1 and CDR2: MNHEY, SMNVEV (reference sequence). Losses at the gene ends were 5 bases for V and 2 bases for J; bases not matched to a gene: 7. There are 15 residues in the CDR3. The CDR3: CASSPDSGSAYEQYF. The CDR3 DNA sequence: TGTGCCAGCAGTCCAGATAGCGGGAGCGCCTACGAGCAGTACTTC.

The chain is built from TRBV5-1 and TRBJ2-1; TRBD1 aligns across 8 bases. The length of the CDR3 is 18 residues. V gave up 0 bases and J gave up 5 bases; unmatched junction bases: 13. CDR1 and CDR2 from the germline V gene are SGHRS and YFSETQ. In DNA, the CDR3 is TGCGCCAGCAGCTTGGAACCGGCCGGTAGGACAGGGAACAATGAGCAGTTCTTC. Amino acid sequence: CASSLEPAGRTGNNEQFF.

This clonotype was detected only a few times. The chain is built from TRBV6-1 and TRBJ1-4; possible D gene TRBD1, 6 bases. Germline V gene data show CDR1 as MNHNS and CDR2 as SASEGT. V was trimmed by 6 bases and J by 13 bases, leaving 18 bases between them. The length of the CDR3 is 13 residues. The CDR3 DNA reads as TGTGCCAGCAGCCCCCAGGGGAGCCGGGGACTGTTTTTT. Its translation is CASSPQGSRGLFF.

The J gene is TRBJ1-3, the V gene TRBV7-9; 8 bases line up with TRBD1. The V gene end was trimmed by 5 bases and the J gene end by 4 bases; junction bases not matched to a gene: 4. Germline values: CDR1 SEHNR, CDR2 FQNEAQ (reference sequence). There are 14 residues in the CDR3. CDR3 residues: CASSGQGKGNTIYF. CDR3 bases: TGTGCCAGCAGCGGACAGGGAAAAGGAAACACCATATATTTT.

This clonotype was counted a few times. V is TRBV28 and J is TRBJ2-7; the D is unclear. This CDR3 is 13 amino acids long. Trimming stripped 5 bases from V and 0 bases from J, with 8 bases between. Germline V lookup: CDR1 MDHEN, CDR2 SYDVKM. The CDR3 DNA sequence: TGTGCCAGCAGTAAGAGCGACTCCTACGAGCAGTACTTC. Translation gives CASSKSDSYEQYF.

This clonotype was seen a few times. V and J are TRBV12-3 or TRBV12-4 and TRBJ2-3; the D is unclear. With 4 bases removed from V and 3 bases from J, the gap between germline ends came to 14 bases. The CDR3 is made up of 15 amino acids. The DNA for the CDR3 is TGTGCCAGCAGTTCGCCCCTAGATTCTACAGATACGCAGTATTTT. Its protein product is CASSSPLDSTDTQYF.

V is TRBV29-1 and J is TRBJ2-7; TRBD2 agrees at 10 bases. Germline V CDR1 and CDR2: SQVTM, ANQGSEA. The CDR3 contains 14 residues. V was clipped by 5 bases and J by 3 bases; unmatched bases: 7. CDR3: CSVMEAGGLYEQYF. The CDR3 DNA follows: TGCAGCGTTATGGAAGCGGGAGGGCTCTACGAGCAGTACTTC.

This clonotype has more than one count but fewer than ten. The chain joins TRBV4-1 to TRBJ2-5; possibly TRBD1 for D (6 bases). V lost 3 bases and J lost 4, with 15 bases in between. The CDR3 loop spans 15 amino acids. Germline-derived CDR1 and CDR2 are MGHRA and YSYEKL. In DNA, the CDR3 is TGCGCCAGCAGCCAGGATCCGGCCAGGGGAGAGACCCAGTACTTC. As protein: CASSQDPARGETQYF.

Worth noting for this clonotype: A much larger clone is a single base away; this may be a read error. The chain combines TRBV28 with TRBJ1-1; D is possibly TRBD1 (5 bases). The CDR3 is 13 amino acids. Germline CDR1 and CDR2: MDHEN and SYDVKM. The germline V and J ends were trimmed by 5 bases and 6 bases, with 13 bases remaining between them. The CDR3 loop reads CASSGTRRSEAFF. In DNA form, the CDR3 reads TGTGCCAGCAGTGGGACCAGACGGTCTGAAGCTTTCTTT. The entire variable domain, with the rest obtained from reference TRBV28 and TRBJ1-1, is as follows: DVKVTQSSRYLVKRTGEKVFLECVQDMDHENMFWYRQDPGLGLRLIYFSYDVKMKEKGDIPEGYSVSREKKERFSLILESASTNQTSMYLCASSGTRRSEAFFGQGTRLTVV.

V is TRBV20-1 and J is TRBJ2-5; 9 positions agree with TRBD2. Germline V CDR1 and CDR2: DFQATT, SNEGSKA (reference sequence). The CDR3 sequence is 14 residues long. Trimming cost V 3 bases and J 5 bases; bases outside gene matches: 7. The CDR3 sequence: CSASLTSGPETQYF. The CDR3, as DNA: TGCAGTGCTAGTCTGACTAGCGGCCCGGAGACCCAGTACTTC.

This chain uses TRBV11-2 with TRBJ2-5, with D possibly TRBD2 on 5 matching bases. This CDR3 is 14 amino acids long. Looked up from germline, CDR1 is SGHAT and CDR2 is FQNNGV. Trimming took 7 bases from V and 1 from J, leaving 13 bases between them. The CDR3 here is CASTWRLAQETQYF. CDR3 DNA: TGTGCCAGCACCTGGAGGCTGGCCCAAGAGACCCAGTACTTC.

The CDR3 bases are TGCGCCAGCTGGCCGGGGGACAGGGGACCCCAAGAGACCCAGTACTTC. Residues: CASWPGDRGPQETQYF. This chain links TRBV5-1 with TRBJ2-5; 10 bases match TRBD1. The V and J ends lost 7 bases and 1 base, in that order; junction bases with no gene match: 10. CDR1 is SGHRS and CDR2 is YFSETQ in the germline V gene. The CDR3 sequence is 16 residues long.

There are a few counts of this clonotype. The CDR3 reads CASTPGQENSSSSPRDYYEQYF. The CDR3 DNA sequence: TGTGCCAGCACCCCGGGACAGGAGAATAGTTCTAGTAGTCCAAGGGACTACTACGAGCAGTACTTC. The chain recombines TRBV27 with TRBJ2-7; a weak D match, TRBD1 (8 bases). V was clipped by 7 bases and J by 3 bases, with 40 bases between them. There are 22 residues in the CDR3. Germline V gene data show CDR1 as MNHEY and CDR2 as SMNVEV (reference sequence).

The chain is built from TRBV10-3 and TRBJ2-7; 11 bases align to TRBD1. The CDR3 is 14 residues long. V lost 11 bases and J lost 7; bases outside the gene matches: 13. In germline, CDR1 is ENHRY, CDR2 SYGVKD. The CDR3 DNA reads TGTGCCGCTACCGGGACAGGGGGGCGCGGAGAGCAGTACTTC. As protein: CAATGTGGRGEQYF.

The chain combines TRBV6-2 or TRBV6-3 with TRBJ1-2; TRBD1 might be the D (5 bases). The CDR3 is 15 amino acids. Trimming pared 4 bases from V and 3 bases from J, leaving 15 bases between. Germline-derived CDR1 and CDR2 are MNHEY and SVGEGT. In DNA, the CDR3 is TGTGCCAGCAGTTTCGGGGCAGGCCTTTACTATGGCTACACCTTC. Amino acids: CASSFGAGLYYGYTF.

In the case of this clonotype: The junction departs from the called germline gene at one end, perhaps through a read error. The CDR3 protein is CASSQGLAETYERYF. CDR3 DNA: TGTGCCAGCAGCCAGGGACTAGCGGAAACCTACGAGCGGTACTTC. The genes are TRBV4-2 and TRBJ2-7, with TRBD2 matching over 11 bases. This CDR3 comprises 15 residues. Germline values: CDR1 LGHNA, CDR2 YNFKEQ.

The genes are TRBV7-2 and TRBJ2-3; the match to TRBD2 covers 8 bases. Germline V lookup: CDR1 SGHTA, CDR2 FQGNSA. This CDR3 has 15 residues. V lost 1 base, J lost 4 bases, and 4 bases stayed unmatched. Here the CDR3 DNA reads TGTGCCAGCAGCTTAGACGGGAGGGCCCCAGATACGCAGTATTTT. Residues: CASSLDGRAPDTQYF.

The rearrangement links TRBV10-3 to TRBJ1-1; no reliable D call. The CDR3 is 12 amino acids. Looked up from germline, CDR1 is ENHRY and CDR2 is SYGVKD. V was pared by 6 bases and J by 0 bases, with 5 bases between. The DNA of the CDR3 is TGTGCCATCAGAGCAATGAACACTGAAGCTTTCTTT. This gives the protein CAIRAMNTEAFF.

This clonotype has a handful of counts. The chain employs TRBV7-2 and TRBJ2-4; D may match TRBD1 or TRBD2 (5 bases each). Trimming left V 5 bases short and J 1 base short, with 15 bases between. The germline V gene encodes CDR1 SGHTA and CDR2 FQGNSA. The CDR3 has 16 residues. The CDR3 sequence: CASSLGTRVAKNIQYF. The CDR3 DNA is TGTGCCAGCAGCCTCGGGACCAGGGTGGCCAAAAACATTCAGTACTTC.

The chain carries TRBV29-1 and TRBJ2-7; D uncertain. This CDR3 contains 12 residues. With 4 bases removed from V and 2 bases from J, the gap between germline ends came to 9 bases. Germline assignment: CDR1 SQVTM and CDR2 ANQGSEA. The CDR3: CSVGVSAYEQYF. For the CDR3, the DNA is TGCAGCGTTGGGGTCAGCGCCTACGAGCAGTACTTC.

This sequence joins TRBV20-1 and TRBJ2-4; 8 bases agree with TRBD1. Germline loops: CDR1 DFQATT, CDR2 SNEGSKA (reference sequence). With 0 bases clipped from V and 7 bases from J, the junction kept 8 bases outside the gene matches. The CDR3 consists of 15 residues. CDR3 region: CSARDPRTGLNIQYF. CDR3 nucleotides: TGCAGTGCTAGAGATCCTCGGACAGGGCTGAACATTCAGTACTTC.

This clonotype has only a few counts. The gene calls are TRBV7-3 and TRBJ2-7, with a tentative D call TRBD2 (5 bases). The J call may be wrong; the DNA end is better matched by TRBJ2-5. The CDR3 runs 13 residues. The germline CDR1 and CDR2 sequences are SGHTA and FQGTGA. The CDR3 spells CASSQEARETQYF. CDR3 sequence (DNA): TGTGCCAGCAGCCAGGAGGCCCGGGAGACCCAGTACTTC.